Below, one TCR beta chain is given with its context. Its cognate antigen has yet to be identified. No quality values exist for individual bases; no much larger clone is one base distant. The protocol used for the library was the immunoSEQ multiplex PCR assay. For the multiplex PCR, a mixture combining 60 forward primers for TCR Vbeta segments and 13 reverse primers for TCR Jbeta segments was used. A multiplex PCR assay on genomic DNA amplified the CDR3 region of rearranged TCR beta genes. Amplified TCR beta libraries were sequenced as 87-base-pair reads on the Illumina HiSeq System. Under the source paper's analysis protocol: A later analysis tallied around 80 million unique TCR beta chains across the 640 or so repertoires, and approximately 9.9 million of those chains were shared by two or more donors. A nearest-neighbor algorithm error-corrected the raw reads and collapsed the reads into unique sequences, merging closely related sequences to remove PCR and sequencing errors. CDR3 sequences were aligned to IMGT reference sequences to assign V, D and J gene segments. For a sequence to be retained, at least a six-nucleotide match to both a V gene segment and a J gene segment was required. Rearrangements were called productive when the CDR3 lacked stop codons and stayed in frame with V and J; all others were non-productive. Following IMGT convention, CDR3 was defined as the stretch from the second conserved V-encoded cysteine up to the conserved J-encoded phenylalanine. The earlier analysis of 500 to 600 of the donors excluded sequences that lacked an unambiguous match to a single V gene segment. An earlier analysis of several hundred of the donors called V segments functional above 56.7% productive rearrangements and segregating when the between-donor standard deviation exceeded 5%. A statistical classification framework was developed to diagnose cytomegalovirus status using the catalog of TCR beta chain sequences. In a later analysis, TCR nucleotide sequences were compared against IMGT/GENE-DB human TR gene sequences so that V and J genes could be assigned. Using the TCRdist pipeline, a later analysis assigned CDR3 sequences along with most-parsimonious VDJ recombination scenarios. In a later analysis, each TCR beta chain was defined by its CDR3 amino acid sequence together with its V-gene family, and reads without a unique V-gene family were excluded. A later analysis removed 600 or so highly shared, low-generation-probability nucleotide sequences to deal with suspected cross-contamination and a sequencing artifact. In a later analysis, a clonal expansion index was calculated for each public chain from normalized within-repertoire ranks of inferred template counts. In a later analysis, generation probabilities were computed with a VDJ recombination model fitted to out-of-frame rearrangements, and the resulting probabilities were checked against IGoR. A later analysis scored TCR-TCR, TCR-HLA and TCR-CMV co-occurrence with hypergeometric tests, applying a repertoire-size bias correction to TCR pairs. To estimate false discovery rates, a later analysis permuted the HLA or CMV assignments 20 times. A later analysis grouped co-occurring TCRs with DBSCAN, adding TCRdist sequence similarity when clustering within HLA-allele-positive subsets. Repertoires with fewer than 30,000 or more than 120,000 public chains, plus five repertoires with anomalous nucleotide sharing, were excluded from co-occurrence clustering. TCRdb's version of the immuneACCESS table is confined to in-frame rearrangements and falls short of the full clone set. An unresolved V gene accounts for under half of the shortfall where checked; the remainder is of unknown origin. V, J and clone size reflect that table, while D and trimming were determined from the DNA. In all, the sample holds some 140,000 clones, and about 69% of those were seen once. Roughly 3% of the sample comes from the top ten.

The entry originates in a study of cytomegalovirus exposure and HLA in healthy donors (dated by TCRdb to about 2017). General notes on the study: An earlier analysis of roughly 630 of the donors reported about 290 Gb of sequence data and roughly 100 million unique TCR beta sequences from some 180 million T cells. An earlier analysis of 587 of the donors used high-throughput TCR beta sequencing to judge whether each TCR beta V gene segment behaved as functional or pseudogenic. Roughly 300 gigabases of sequencing data and 91 million or so unique TCR sequences made up an early release that covered some 640 HLA-typed donors. A separate validation cohort of roughly 120 different subjects was used in addition to the roughly 700-subject first cohort. To predict cytomegalovirus infection status, the study combined high-throughput TCR immunosequencing, statistical association of individual TCRs with disease status, and machine learning. On average, about 240,000 unique TCR beta nucleotide sequences were sequenced per donor among a few hundred genotyped donors of the cohort, with 15% to 20% of those sequences being non-productive. The study aimed to test whether cataloging public T cell receptors could reveal signatures of past pathogen exposure. HLA typing included class I and class II loci at four-digit resolution. The study profiled the T cell repertoires of approximately 700 subjects by immunosequencing and related them to cytomegalovirus serostatus. Of the approximately 400 genotyped donors, 75% to 85% were placed in the genetic ancestry cluster associated with self-reported Caucasian donors. Every repertoire in the discovery cohort had been generated on one and the same sequencing platform. A later genetic analysis took genome-wide SNP genotypes for 398 of the 666 donors and used that subset as a discovery cohort. Donor age, sex, ethnicity and CMV serostatus were collected together with the repertoire data. Because of strong linkage in the cohort, five DR-DQ haplotypes were treated as single units for association and clustering. In the later analysis, no new phenotypic data were used to find candidate immune exposures; instead, reliance was placed on TCR beta sequences and their occurrence across donors. In a later analysis, previously published TCR beta repertoires from 550 to 750 donors were re-analyzed and high-resolution HLA genotyping was added so that TCR occurrence patterns could be studied. The number of donors typed differed by locus, with about 620-630 for A, B, C, DRB1 and DQB1, roughly 520 for DQA1, under 610 for DPA1, and roughly 450 for DPB1.

On the study overall, not on this receptor specifically: A later genetic analysis reported fewer N-insertions in productive TCRs among donors in an Asian-associated ancestry cluster than the approximately 670-donor mean. In a later analysis, several top co-occurrence clusters were reported to appear linked to parvovirus B19, influenza, CMV and Epstein-Barr virus. Presence/absence analyses assumed roughly uniform sequencing depth across donors, an assumption that may not hold. In a later genetic analysis, a missense DCLRE1C variant was associated with V-gene and J-gene trimming of TCR beta chains, and the association was replicated in an independent cohort. In vitro tests confirmed that three of the cytomegalovirus-associated TCR beta chains recognize cytomegalovirus antigens. A further reported finding was that TCR beta sequences accurately predicted the HLA-A and HLA-B alleles for most subjects in the first cohort. The study gave a list of under 200 TCR beta chains associated with cytomegalovirus. The cohort was sequenced for TCR beta chains only, and without alpha or paired-chain data the features that could be detected were limited. In a later analysis, TCR association rates were found to vary across HLA loci, with the most associated TCRs seen for DRB1 alleles and the fewest for HLA-C alleles. In a later analysis, most CMV-associated TCR beta chains were found to appear HLA-restricted, with HLA associations seemingly driven largely by CMV exposure. The earlier analysis of almost 600 of the donors excluded seventeen rarely observed V segments, including chromosome 9 orphons, because counts were too low. A group of highly shared sequence variants was considered likely to be a technical artifact of the sequencing pipeline. When HLA alleles, especially DR and DQ, strongly co-occurred, TCR associations were difficult to assign to individual alleles. At a false discovery rate of 0.05, a later analysis linked approximately 18,000 TCR beta sequences to specific HLA alleles. Broadly in line with IMGT annotations, most TCR beta V segments showed up in productive rearrangements about 87% or about 30% of the time in an earlier analysis of under 700 of the donors. A later analysis found that HLA-associated TCR beta chains were more clonally expanded and had lower generation probabilities than equally common non-associated chains. HLA typing was unavailable for some donors at each locus, so association tests used only the typed subset. The classifier was reported to diagnose cytomegalovirus status with high specificity and sensitivity in both the original and validation cohorts. Correlated functional status among segregating V segments might reflect linkage disequilibrium, but an unknown experimental factor could not be ruled out. While some public TCRs were present in many individuals, most TCR sequences turned up only very rarely across donors. CMV serostatus was the only immune exposure information available for the cohort. The authors suggested that the approach could potentially be generalized to other disease states and immunological phenotypes.

The cohort consisted of hundreds of healthy bone marrow donors. At the time of sampling, all cohort members were nominally healthy, though unrecorded immune exposures were likely present. The donor was CMV seronegative and was included in the group of a few hundred seronegative cohort members. Every donor gave a peripheral blood sample, and the peripheral blood mononuclear cells from that sample were used for TCR beta sequencing. Genomic DNA was extracted from the blood cell samples with the Qiagen DNeasy Blood Extraction Kit. This sequence originates from a man aged 25-45 years in good health and CMV-seronegative. The sample comprised PBMCs.

The CDR3 corresponds to CASSTRLAGDTDTQYF. The nucleotide sequence reads TGTGCCAGCAGCACCCGACTAGCGGGGGACACAGATACGCAGTATTTT. This receptor chain uses TRBV7-2 and TRBJ2-3, with 12 middle bases fitting TRBD2. CDR3 length: 16 amino acids, cysteine to phenylalanine. Of all the DNA, just the CDR3 is kept, 48 bases in frame from base 1. The germline V gene yields SGHTA for CDR1 and FQGNSA for CDR2. V loses 5 bases at its end and J loses 2 bases; junction bases beyond the gene matches: 5.